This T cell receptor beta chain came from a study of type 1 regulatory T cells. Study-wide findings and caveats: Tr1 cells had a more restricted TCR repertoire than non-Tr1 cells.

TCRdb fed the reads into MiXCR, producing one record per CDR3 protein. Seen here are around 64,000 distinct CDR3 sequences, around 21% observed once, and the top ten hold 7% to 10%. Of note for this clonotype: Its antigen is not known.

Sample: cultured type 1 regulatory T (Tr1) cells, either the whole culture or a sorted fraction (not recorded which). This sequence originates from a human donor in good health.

CDR3 protein: CASSETLEGFFGYTF. CDR3 nucleotides: TGTGCCAGCAGTGAAACTTTGGAGGGGTTCTTTGGCTACACCTTC. The chain links TRBV6-1 to TRBJ1-2, with a weak D call TRBD1 (5 bases). Germline V gene data show CDR1 as MNHNS and CDR2 as SASEGT. The V and J ends lost 2 bases and 7 bases respectively, with 17 bases between them. This CDR3 spans 15 amino acids.